This TCR beta chain was profiled in a study of shared clonotypes between healthy human individuals. The deep-level immunoSEQ assay was used. Measured with immunoSEQ multiplex PCR; TCRdb has only the in-frame clones, and not every one. The sample has over 2,000,000 clones; around 93% are singletons. As defined, naive CD8 cells were CD45RO-negative and positively selected for CCR7, with terminally differentiated effector memory CD45RA+ cells excluded. Each sample came from a Caucasian adult donor living in Nashville, Tennessee. Study findings and constraints: There were few donors, and this limited the genetic and exposure-history diversity represented.

The CDR3 has 15 residues. CDR1 and CDR2 from the germline V gene are MGHRA and YSYEKL. V was cut by 1 base and J by 7 bases, with 14 bases left in between. As regards this clone: Its antigen is still unknown.

The rearrangement uses TRBV4-1 and TRBJ2-1, with D unclear. This clonotype was sampled from a young man in good health. Some clones in this sample may be carry-over from other donors' samples. Material for sequencing was naive CD8+ T cells from PBMCs. The CDR3, as DNA: TGCGCCAGCAGCCAAGGCCCGCTTGTTATTAATGAGCAGTTCTTC. It codes for CASSQGPLVINEQFF.